This record covers a single T cell receptor beta chain. These data belong to a study of blood T cell repertoires in COVID-19. Study-wide context: Samples of COVID-19 (acute and convalescent) were obtained from the United States, Italy and Spain. T cells, B-cell-depleted T cells, or PBMCs supplied cDNA or gDNA.

Authors' methods: Amplification from reference gene primers served as the basis for estimated nucleated cell counts. Some clones are missing from TCRdb's copy, which holds only in-frame ones; the method was immunoSEQ multiplex PCR. For V, J and clone size, that table is used; D and trimming come from the DNA. The table lists some 120,000 clones, roughly nine tenths of them singletons. Specimen: peripheral blood. This clonotype originated in a man between 70 and 80 years old with active or convalescent COVID-19.

In DNA, the CDR3 is TGTGCCAGCAGCGCCCGGACAGGGGTGACCACTGAAGCTTTCTTT. It is translated as CASSARTGVTTEAFF. This rearrangement joins TRBV9 to TRBJ1-1; 9 bases align to TRBD1. The germline gives CDR1 SGDLS, CDR2 YYNGEE. The length of the CDR3 is 15 residues. V trimming: 3 bases; J trimming: 4 bases; junction bases outside the gene matches: 7.